This T cell receptor beta chain was observed in a study of cytomegalovirus exposure and HLA in healthy donors. The germline V and J ends were trimmed by 5 bases and 1 base, with 11 bases remaining between them. This CDR3 spans 14 amino acids. Germline V CDR1 and CDR2: SGHTA, FQGNSA. Primers: 60 Vbeta forward and 13 Jbeta reverse. Produced via immunoSEQ multiplex PCR; TCRdb's table is partial and in-frame only. The sample shows more than 100,000 clones, around 70% of them seen only once. The TCR originated in a woman aged 40 to 55 in good health and CMV-seropositive. The genes are TRBV7-2 and TRBJ1-1, with D possibly being TRBD1 (6 bases). Material for sequencing was PBMCs. CDR3 sequence reads: CASSILQGNTEAFF. The CDR3 nucleotides read TGTGCCAGCAGCATACTACAGGGGAACACTGAAGCTTTCTTT.